This T cell receptor (beta chain) was documented in a study of shared clonotypes between healthy human individuals. Produced via immunoSEQ multiplex PCR; TCRdb's table is partial and in-frame only. The sample lists 550,000 to 800,000 clones; about 74% were seen once. The V gene's germline CDR1 is MNHNY and CDR2 SVGAGI (reference sequence). The V segment lost 5 bases and the J segment 5 bases; nucleotides outside the gene matches: 7. The CDR3 extends over 15 amino acids. The sequence came from a young woman in good health. The specimen was memory CD4+ T cells sorted from blood. The sample's subset: CD45RA-negative fraction. This rearrangement joins TRBV6-6 to TRBJ2-3; TRBD2 agrees at 10 bases. The CDR3 spells CASSPLAGGGDTQYF. CDR3 coding DNA: TGTGCCAGCAGTCCGTTAGCGGGAGGTGGAGATACGCAGTATTTT.